The subject of this entry is one T cell receptor beta chain. Its antigen is not known. The record originates from a study of T cells in tuberculosis. Study-wide background: In South Africa, adults with active tuberculosis were compared with IGRA-negative and latently infected IGRA-positive adolescents. Study findings and constraints: The TCR-beta difference was not significant; alpha differences partly reflected length.

Germline assignment: CDR1 SEHNR and CDR2 FQNEAQ (reference sequence). V dropped 3 bases and J dropped 6 bases, with 15 bases sitting between them. The CDR3 has 16 amino acids. Assay: immunoSEQ multiplex PCR; the TCRdb copy retains only in-frame clones and omits some. The table includes around 30,000 clones, roughly 93% detected once. The chain carries TRBV7-9 and TRBJ2-6; tentative D call: TRBD2 (6 bases). This receptor was obtained from a donor aged 10-29 years with latent tuberculosis or without tuberculosis infection. Sequencing was performed on PBMCs. CDR3 region: CASSFGTPQEANVLTF. The CDR3 nucleotides are TGTGCCAGCAGCTTCGGGACTCCCCAGGAGGCCAACGTCCTGACTTTC.